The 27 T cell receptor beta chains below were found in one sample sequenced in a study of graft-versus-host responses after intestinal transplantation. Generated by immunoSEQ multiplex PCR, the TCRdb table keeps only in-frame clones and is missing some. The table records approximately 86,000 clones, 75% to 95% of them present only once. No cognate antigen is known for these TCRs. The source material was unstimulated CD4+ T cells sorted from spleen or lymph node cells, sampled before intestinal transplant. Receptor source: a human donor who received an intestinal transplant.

The CDR3 coding sequence is TGTGCCAGTAGTACCATGGACAGTCAAGAGACCCAGTACTTC. It translates to CASSTMDSQETQYF. This sequence joins TRBV19 and TRBJ2-5; TRBD1 might be the D (6 bases). Germline-derived CDR1 and CDR2 are LNHDA and SQIVND (reference sequence). The CDR3 covers 14 residues. Trimming removed 4 bases from V and 2 bases from J, with 11 bases in between.

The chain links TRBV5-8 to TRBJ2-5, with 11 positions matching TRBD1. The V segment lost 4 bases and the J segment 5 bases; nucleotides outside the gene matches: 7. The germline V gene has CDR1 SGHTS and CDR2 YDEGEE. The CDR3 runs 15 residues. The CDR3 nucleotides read TGTGCCAGCAGCCCCGGACAGGGGGCTCGTGAGACCCAGTACTTC. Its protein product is CASSPGQGARETQYF.

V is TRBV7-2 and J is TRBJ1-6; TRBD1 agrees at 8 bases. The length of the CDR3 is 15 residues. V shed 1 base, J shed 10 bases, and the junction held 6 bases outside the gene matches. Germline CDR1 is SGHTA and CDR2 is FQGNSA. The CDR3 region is CASSLEGTGRSPLHF. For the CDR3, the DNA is TGTGCCAGCAGCTTAGAGGGGACAGGAAGGTCACCCCTCCACTTT.

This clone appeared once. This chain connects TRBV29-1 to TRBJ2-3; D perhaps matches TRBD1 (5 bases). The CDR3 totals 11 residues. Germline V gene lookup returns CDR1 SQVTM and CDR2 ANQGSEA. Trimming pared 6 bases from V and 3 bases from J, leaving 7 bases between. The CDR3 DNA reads TGCAGCGTCTCAGGGACAGATACGCAGTATTTT. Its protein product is CSVSGTDTQYF.

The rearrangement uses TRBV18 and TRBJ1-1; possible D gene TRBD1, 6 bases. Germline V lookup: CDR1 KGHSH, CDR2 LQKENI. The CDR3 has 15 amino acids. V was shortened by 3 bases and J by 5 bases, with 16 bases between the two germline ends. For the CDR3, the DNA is TGTGCCAGCTCACCCCAGGTACAGGGTCCGACTGAAGCTTTCTTT. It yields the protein CASSPQVQGPTEAFF.

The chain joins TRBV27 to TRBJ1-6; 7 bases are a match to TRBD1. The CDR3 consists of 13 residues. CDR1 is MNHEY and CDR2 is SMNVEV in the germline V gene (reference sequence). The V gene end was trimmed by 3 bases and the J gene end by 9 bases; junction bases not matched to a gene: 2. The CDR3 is CASSFWDSSPLHF. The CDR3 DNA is TGTGCCAGCAGTTTCTGGGACAGTTCACCCCTCCACTTT.

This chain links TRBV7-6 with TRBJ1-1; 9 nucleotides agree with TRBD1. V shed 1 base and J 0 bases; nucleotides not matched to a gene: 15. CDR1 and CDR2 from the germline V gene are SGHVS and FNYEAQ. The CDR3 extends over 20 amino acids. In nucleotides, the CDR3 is TGTGCCAGCAGCTTAGTCGGGTTGGGGACAGGGACTTCGATGAACACTGAAGCTTTCTTT. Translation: CASSLVGLGTGTSMNTEAFF.

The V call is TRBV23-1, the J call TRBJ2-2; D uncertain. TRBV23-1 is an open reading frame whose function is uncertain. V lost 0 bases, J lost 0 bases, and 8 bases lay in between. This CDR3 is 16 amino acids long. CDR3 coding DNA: TGCGCCAGCAGTCAATCCCTCAGGACGAACACCGGGGAGCTGTTTTTT. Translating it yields CASSQSLRTNTGELFF.

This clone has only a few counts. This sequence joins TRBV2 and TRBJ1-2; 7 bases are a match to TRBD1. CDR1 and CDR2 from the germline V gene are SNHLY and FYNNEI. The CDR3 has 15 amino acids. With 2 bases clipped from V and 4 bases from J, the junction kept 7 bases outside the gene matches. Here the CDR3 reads CASSELQQGSYGYTF. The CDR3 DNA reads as TGTGCCAGCAGTGAACTCCAACAGGGGTCCTATGGCTACACCTTC.

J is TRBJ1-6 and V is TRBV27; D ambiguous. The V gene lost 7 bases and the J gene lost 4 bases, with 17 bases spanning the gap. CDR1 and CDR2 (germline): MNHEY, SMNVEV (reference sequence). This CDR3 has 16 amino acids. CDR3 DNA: TGTGCCAGCACCCAATCGAAGGGAGGTTATAATTCACCCCTCCACTTT. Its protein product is CASTQSKGGYNSPLHF.

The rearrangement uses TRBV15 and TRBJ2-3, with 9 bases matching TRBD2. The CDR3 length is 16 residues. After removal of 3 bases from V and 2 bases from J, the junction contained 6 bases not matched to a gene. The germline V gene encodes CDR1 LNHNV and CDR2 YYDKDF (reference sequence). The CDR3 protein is CATSSRASGDTDTQYF. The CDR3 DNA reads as TGTGCCACCAGCAGTCGCGCTAGCGGGGACACAGATACGCAGTATTTT.

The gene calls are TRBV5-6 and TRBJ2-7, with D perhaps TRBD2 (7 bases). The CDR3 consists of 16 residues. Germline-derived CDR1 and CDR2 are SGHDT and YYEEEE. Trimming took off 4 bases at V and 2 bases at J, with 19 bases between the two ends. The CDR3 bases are TGTGCCAGCAGCCCATGGGGGGGCAGGGGCACCTACGAGCAGTACTTC. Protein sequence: CASSPWGGRGTYEQYF.

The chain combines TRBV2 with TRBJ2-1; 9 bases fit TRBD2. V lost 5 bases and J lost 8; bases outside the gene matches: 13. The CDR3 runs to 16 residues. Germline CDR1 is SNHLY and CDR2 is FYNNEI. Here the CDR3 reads CASSSLERGARYEQFF. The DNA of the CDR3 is TGTGCCAGCAGTTCTCTCGAGCGGGGGGCCAGGTATGAGCAGTTCTTC.

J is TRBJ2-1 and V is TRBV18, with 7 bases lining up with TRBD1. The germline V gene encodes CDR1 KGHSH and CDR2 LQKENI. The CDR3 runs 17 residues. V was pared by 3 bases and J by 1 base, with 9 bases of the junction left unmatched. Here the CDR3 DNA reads TGTGCCAGCTCACCCCCCCGCACAGGGGCTTCCTACAATGAGCAGTTCTTC. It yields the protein CASSPPRTGASYNEQFF.

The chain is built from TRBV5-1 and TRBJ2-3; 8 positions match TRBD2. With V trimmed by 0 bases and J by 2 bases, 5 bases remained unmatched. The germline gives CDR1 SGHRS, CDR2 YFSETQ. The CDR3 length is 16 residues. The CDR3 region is CASSLAVAGFTDTQYF. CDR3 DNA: TGCGCCAGCAGCTTGGCGGTAGCGGGGTTCACAGATACGCAGTATTTT.

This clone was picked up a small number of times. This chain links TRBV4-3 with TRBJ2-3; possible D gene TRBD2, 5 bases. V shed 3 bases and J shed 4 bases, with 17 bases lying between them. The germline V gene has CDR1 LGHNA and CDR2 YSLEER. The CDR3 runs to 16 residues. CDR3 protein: CASSHSVAPGADTQYF. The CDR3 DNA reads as TGCGCCAGCAGCCATTCGGTAGCGCCGGGCGCAGATACGCAGTATTTT.

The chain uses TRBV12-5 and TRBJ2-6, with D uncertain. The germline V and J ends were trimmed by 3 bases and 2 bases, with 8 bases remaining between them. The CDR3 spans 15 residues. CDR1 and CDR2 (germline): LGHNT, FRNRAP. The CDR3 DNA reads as TGTGCTAGTGGTTTCGACGCGGCTGGGGCCAACGTCCTGACTTTC. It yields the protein CASGFDAAGANVLTF.

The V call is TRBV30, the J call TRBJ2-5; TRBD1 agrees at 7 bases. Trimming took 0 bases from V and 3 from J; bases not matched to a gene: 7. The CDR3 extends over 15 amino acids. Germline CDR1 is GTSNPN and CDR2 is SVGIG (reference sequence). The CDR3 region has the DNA TGTGCCTGGAGTGTAAGGGGGCGCCGAAAAGAGACCCAGTACTTC. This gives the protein CAWSVRGRRKETQYF.

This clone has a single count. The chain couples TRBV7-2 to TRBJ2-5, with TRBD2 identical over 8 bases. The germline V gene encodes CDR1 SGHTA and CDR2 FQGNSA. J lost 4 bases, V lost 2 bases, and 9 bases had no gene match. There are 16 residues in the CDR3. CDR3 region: CASSLLGLAVGETQYF. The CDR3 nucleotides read TGTGCCAGCAGCTTACTCGGACTAGCTGTAGGAGAGACCCAGTACTTC.

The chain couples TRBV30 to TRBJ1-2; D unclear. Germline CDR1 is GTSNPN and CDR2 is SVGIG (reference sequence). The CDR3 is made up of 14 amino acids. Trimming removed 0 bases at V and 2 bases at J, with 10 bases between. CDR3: CAWSVSFSNYGYTF. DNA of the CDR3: TGTGCCTGGAGTGTAAGCTTTTCGAACTATGGCTACACCTTC.

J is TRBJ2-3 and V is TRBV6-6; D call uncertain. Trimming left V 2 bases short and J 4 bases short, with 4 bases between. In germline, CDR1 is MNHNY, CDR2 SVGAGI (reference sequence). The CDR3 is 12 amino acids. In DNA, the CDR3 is TGTGCCAGCAGTTACGTCTCAGATACGCAGTATTTT. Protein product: CASSYVSDTQYF.

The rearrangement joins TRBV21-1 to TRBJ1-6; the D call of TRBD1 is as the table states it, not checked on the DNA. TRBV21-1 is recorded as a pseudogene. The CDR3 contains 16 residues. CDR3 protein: CASSNCKDRALSVLHF. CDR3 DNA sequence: TGTGCCAGCAGCAACTGTAAGGACAGGGCATTAAGTGTCCTCCACTTT.

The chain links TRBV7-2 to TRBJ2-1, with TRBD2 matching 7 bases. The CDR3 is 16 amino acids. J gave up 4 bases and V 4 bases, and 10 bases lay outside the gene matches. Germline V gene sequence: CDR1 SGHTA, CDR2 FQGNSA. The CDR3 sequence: CASSSRRTSLYNEQFF. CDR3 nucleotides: TGTGCCAGCAGCTCCCGCAGGACTAGTTTGTACAATGAGCAGTTCTTC.

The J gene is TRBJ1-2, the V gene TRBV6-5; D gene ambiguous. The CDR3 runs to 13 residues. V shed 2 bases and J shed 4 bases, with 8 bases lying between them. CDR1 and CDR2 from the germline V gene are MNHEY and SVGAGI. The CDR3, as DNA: TGTGCCAGCAGTTACGGACTACGCTATGGCTACACCTTC. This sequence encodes CASSYGLRYGYTF.

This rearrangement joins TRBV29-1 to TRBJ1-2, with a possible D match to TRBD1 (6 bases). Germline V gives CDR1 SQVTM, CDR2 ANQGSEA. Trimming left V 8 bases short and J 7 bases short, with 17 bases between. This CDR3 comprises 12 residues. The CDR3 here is CSQGGGAGGYTF. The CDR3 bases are TGCAGCCAAGGTGGGGGGGCAGGTGGCTACACCTTC.

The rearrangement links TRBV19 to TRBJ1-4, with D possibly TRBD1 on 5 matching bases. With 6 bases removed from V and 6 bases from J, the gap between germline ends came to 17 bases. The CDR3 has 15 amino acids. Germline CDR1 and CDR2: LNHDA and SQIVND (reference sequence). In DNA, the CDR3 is TGTGCCAGTAGGCGTATTGACAGATACCATGAAAAACTGTTTTTT. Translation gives CASRRIDRYHEKLFF.

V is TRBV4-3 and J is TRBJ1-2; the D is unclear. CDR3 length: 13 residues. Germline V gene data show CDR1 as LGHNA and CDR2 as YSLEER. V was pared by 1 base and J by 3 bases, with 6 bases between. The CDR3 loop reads CASSQGTYYGYTF. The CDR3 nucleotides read TGCGCCAGCAGCCAAGGGACTTACTATGGCTACACCTTC.